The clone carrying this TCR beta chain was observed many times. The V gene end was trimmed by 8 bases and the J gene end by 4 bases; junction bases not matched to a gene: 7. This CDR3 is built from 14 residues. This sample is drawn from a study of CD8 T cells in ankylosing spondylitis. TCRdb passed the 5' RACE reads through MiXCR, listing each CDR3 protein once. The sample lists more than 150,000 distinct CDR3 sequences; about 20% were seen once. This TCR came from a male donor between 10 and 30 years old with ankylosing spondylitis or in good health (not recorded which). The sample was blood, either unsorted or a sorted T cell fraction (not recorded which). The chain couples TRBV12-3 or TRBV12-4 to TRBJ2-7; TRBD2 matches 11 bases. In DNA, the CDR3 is TGTGCCAGCGGCTCACTAGCGGGGGAATACGAGCAGTACTTC. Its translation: CASGSLAGEYEQYF.